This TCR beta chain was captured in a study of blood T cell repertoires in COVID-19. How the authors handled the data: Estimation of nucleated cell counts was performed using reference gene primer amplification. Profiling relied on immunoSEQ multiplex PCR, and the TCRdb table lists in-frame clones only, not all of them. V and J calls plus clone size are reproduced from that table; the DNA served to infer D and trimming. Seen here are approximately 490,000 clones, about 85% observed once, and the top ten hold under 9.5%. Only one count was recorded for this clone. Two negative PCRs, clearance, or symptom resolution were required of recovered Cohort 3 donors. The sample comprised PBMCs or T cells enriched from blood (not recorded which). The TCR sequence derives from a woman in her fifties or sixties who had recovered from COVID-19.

CDR3 in amino acids: CASSERGETEAFF. The DNA for the CDR3 is TGCGCCAGCAGTGAAAGGGGCGAGACTGAAGCTTTCTTT. The V and J genes are TRBV10-2 and TRBJ1-1; TRBD1 is a possible D gene (5 bases). The V end was cut by 3 bases, the J end by 5 bases, with 10 bases between. The CDR3 runs 13 residues. Germline values: CDR1 WSHSY, CDR2 SAAADI.